The clone carrying this TCR beta chain has just a few counts. The identical CDR3 is also encoded by other nucleotide sequences in the sample. The data derive from a study of cytomegalovirus exposure and HLA in healthy donors. The V gene end was trimmed by 0 bases and the J gene end by 2 bases; junction bases not matched to a gene: 2. The germline CDR1 and CDR2 sequences are SGDLS and YYNGEE. The length of the CDR3 is 14 residues. TCRdb's copy holds only in-frame clones and misses some; the assay was immunoSEQ multiplex PCR. Of approximately 160,000 clones listed, 85% to 90% are singletons. This TCR came from a woman aged 18 to 35 in good health and CMV-seropositive. The V gene is TRBV9, the J gene TRBJ2-7; 7 nucleotides match TRBD2. Sequencing was performed on PBMCs. CDR3 amino acids: CASSVGGGTYEQYF. The CDR3 DNA follows: TGTGCCAGCAGCGTAGGGGGGGGAACCTACGAGCAGTACTTC.